The entry that follows covers one T cell receptor (beta chain) sequence. Its antigen remains unknown. This sample was taken from a study of cytomegalovirus exposure and HLA in healthy donors. Study context: Counted in an early data release were 75 million to 85 million unique TCRs from HLA-typed donors. Study-wide results and caveats: Analysis was carried out at a later point, and it linked a missense DCLRE1C variant to TCR beta V- and J-gene trimming. It has been reported that TCR beta sequences accurately predicted the HLA-A and HLA-B alleles of most subjects.

PCR amplification relied on 60 Vbeta primers (plus 13 Jbeta primers). The protocol was immunoSEQ multiplex PCR, while the TCRdb copy is restricted to in-frame clones and leaves out a portion. The table includes 100,000 to 150,000 clones, around 77% detected once. The ends were cut back, 0 bases at V and 3 bases at J, with 17 bases in the middle. The CDR3 has 18 amino acids. In germline, CDR1 is MNHNS, CDR2 SASEGT. The sequence came from an older woman in good health and CMV-seronegative. The gene calls are TRBV6-1 and TRBJ1-4; TRBD1 is a possible D gene (6 bases). The sample taken for sequencing was PBMCs. CDR3 amino acids: CASSEALRGDVANEKLFF. Here the CDR3 DNA reads TGTGCCAGCAGTGAAGCGCTCAGGGGAGACGTTGCTAATGAAAAACTGTTTTTT.